These 26 T cell receptor beta chains originate from one sample sequenced in a study of T cell clonality in common variable immunodeficiency. Their target antigens are unknown. Study results and limitations: Reportedly, TCR beta sequences from common variable immunodeficiency showed fewer deletions and N-nucleotide insertions.

Assay used: immunoSEQ multiplex PCR; TCRdb lists only in-frame clones, some missing. Recorded here are about 20,000 clones, with no singletons, and the ten leading clones hold approximately 2.6%. Sequences were obtained from peripheral blood mononuclear cells. Receptors originate from a human donor with common variable immunodeficiency.

This clone was seen only a few times. The read ends 3 residues early relative to the CDR3; the germline J gene fills the gap. This rearrangement joins TRBV2 to TRBJ2-1; 9 bases are a match to TRBD2. After removal of 2 bases from V and 8 bases from J, the junction contained 7 bases not matched to a gene. Germline V lookup: CDR1 SNHLY, CDR2 FYNNEI. CDR3 length equals 15 residues. This CDR3 reads CASSELRGGLDEQFF. CDR3 bases read: TGTGCCAGCAGTGAATTGCGGGGGGGCCTTGATGAG.

Comment on this clone: The CDR3 end falls 3 residues outside the read, so it is completed with the germline J gene. The chain recombines TRBV19 with TRBJ2-1, with D unresolved. CDR3 size: 13 residues. Trimming took off 4 bases at V and 3 bases at J, with 7 bases between the two ends. CDR1 is LNHDA and CDR2 is SQIVND in the germline V gene (reference sequence). The sequenced CDR3 bases are TGTGCCAGTAGTAGAGAGTACTACAATGAG. Protein product: CASSREYYNE. The full CDR3 reads CASSREYYNEQFF.

In regard to this clone: The CDR3 is cut off 3 residues early in the read; its end comes from the germline J gene. V gene TRBV18 combines with J gene TRBJ1-4; 8 bases are shared with TRBD1. With V trimmed by 3 bases and J by 3 bases, 3 bases remained unmatched. Germline V gene sequence: CDR1 KGHSH, CDR2 LQKENI. The CDR3 runs to 15 residues. The DNA read from the CDR3 is TGTGCCAGCTCACCCACAGGGGGGCCTAATGAAAAA. This encodes CASSPTGGPNEK. The full CDR3 is CASSPTGGPNEKLFF. The full variable domain, in which reference TRBV18 and TRBJ1-4 provide the parts outside the CDR3, is NAGVMQNPRHLVRRRGQEARLRCSPMKGHSHVYWYRQLPEEGLKFMVYLQKENIIDESGMPKERFSAEFPKEGPSILRIQQVVRGDSAAYFCASSPTGGPNEKLFFGSGTQLSVL.

Concerning this clone: The read terminates 3 residues before the CDR3 end, so the remaining end is supplied by the germline J gene. V is TRBV7-2 and J is TRBJ1-5; 7 nucleotides line up with TRBD1. The CDR3 spans 13 residues. Germline V gives CDR1 SGHTA, CDR2 FQGNSA. J was trimmed by 6 bases and V by 5 bases; bases with no gene match: 4. CDR3: CASSPRGVQPQHF. CDR3 DNA, as far as it was read: TGTGCCAGCAGCCCCAGGGGGGTTCAGCCC. The full variable domain, rest sourced from reference TRBV7-2 and TRBJ1-5, is GAGVSQSPSNKVTEKGKDVELRCDPISGHTALYWYRQSLGQGLEFLIYFQGNSAPDKSGLPSDRFSAERTGGSVSTLTIQRTQQEDSAVYLCASSPRGVQPQHFGDGTRLSIL.

This clone was counted between two and nine times. Read sequence stops 3 residues before the CDR3 end, and the germline J gene provides the missing end. This chain joins TRBV19 and TRBJ2-7; 8 bases map to TRBD2. The CDR3 consists of 14 residues. V lost 6 bases, J lost 5 bases, and 9 bases stayed unmatched. Germline CDR1 LNHDA, CDR2 SQIVND (reference sequence). This CDR3 reads CASRPRGGSDEQYF. CDR3 DNA, as far as it was read: TGTGCCAGTAGACCCCGGGGGGGGAGTGACGAG.

For this clone: A read error may account for a junction end that differs from germline. The read finishes 3 residues shy of the CDR3 end, and the germline J gene is used to complete it. This chain connects TRBV19 to TRBJ1-4, with D hard to call. The CDR3 loop spans 14 amino acids. Germline V gives CDR1 LNHDA, CDR2 SQIVND (reference sequence). This chain's CDR3 is CASSSRSTKEKLFF. CDR3 bases read: TGTGCCAGTAGTTCCAGATCAACTAAGGAAAAA.

The sample holds a few counts of this clone. With the read ending 3 residues before the CDR3 end, the germline J gene is used to fill in that end. The chain employs TRBV7-2 and TRBJ1-2; 8 nucleotides align to TRBD1. This CDR3 is built from 15 residues. Trimming took 6 bases from V and 0 from J; bases not matched to a gene: 6. Germline V CDR1 and CDR2: SGHTA, FQGNSA. CDR3 DNA (partial): TGTGCCAGCAGTCCAACAGGGGGAACTAACTATGGC. It is translated as CASSPTGGTNYG. The whole CDR3 is CASSPTGGTNYGYTF.

In this sample, this clone turned up a few times. Read coverage stops 3 residues before the CDR3 terminus; the germline J gene supplies the remainder. The chain links TRBV18 to TRBJ1-1, with 7 bases lining up with TRBD1. V trimming: 1 base; J trimming: 0 bases; junction bases outside the gene matches: 2. Germline loops: CDR1 KGHSH, CDR2 LQKENI. The CDR3 covers 15 residues. CDR3 in amino acids: CASSPRQGMNTEAFF. Partial CDR3 DNA: TGTGCCAGCTCACCACGACAGGGAATGAACACTGAA.

As regards this clone: Read data end 3 residues before the CDR3 end; the end is taken from the germline J gene. The V gene is TRBV7-9, the J gene TRBJ2-5; maybe TRBD2 (5 bases). Deletions cut 5 bases from V and 2 bases from J, with 9 bases between. This CDR3 is built from 13 residues. Germline V gene data show CDR1 as SEHNR and CDR2 as FQNEAQ (reference sequence). CDR3 bases read: TGTGCCAGCAGCGGCGGGTTTCAAGAGACC. Protein: CASSGGFQET. The entire CDR3 is CASSGGFQETQYF.

In this sample, this clone turned up a few times. The read ends 3 residues before the CDR3 terminus; that terminus is restored from the germline J gene. The chain carries TRBV2 and TRBJ2-2; TRBD1 might be the D (7 bases). The germline CDR1 and CDR2 sequences are SNHLY and FYNNEI. The CDR3 is 14 amino acids. V lost 3 bases and J lost 4, with 9 bases in between. CDR3 bases read: TGTGCCAGCAGTGACAGGGGGGCCACCGGGGAG. It codes for CASSDRGATGE. The CDR3 as a whole reads CASSDRGATGELFF.

To note about this clone: The read ends 3 residues early relative to the CDR3; the germline J gene fills the gap. The J gene is TRBJ1-5, the V gene TRBV18; D gene unclear. The CDR3 totals 14 residues. Germline assignment: CDR1 KGHSH and CDR2 LQKENI. V shed 5 bases and J shed 0 bases, with 8 bases lying between them. The CDR3 region is CASSSQVSNQPQHF. Partial CDR3 DNA: TGTGCCAGCTCATCGCAGGTTAGCAATCAGCCC. Full variable domain (rest looked up from reference TRBV18 and TRBJ1-5): NAGVMQNPRHLVRRRGQEARLRCSPMKGHSHVYWYRQLPEEGLKFMVYLQKENIIDESGMPKERFSAEFPKEGPSILRIQQVVRGDSAAYFCASSSQVSNQPQHFGDGTRLSIL.

Comment on this clone: The CDR3 end is not reached by the read, which stops 3 residues before it; the germline J gene fills it in. V gene TRBV5-1 combines with J gene TRBJ1-1, with no clear D. Germline V CDR1 and CDR2: SGHRS, YFSETQ. The CDR3 loop spans 13 amino acids. Between the trimmed V and J ends, which lost 4 bases and 1 base, there was a span of 8 bases. The sequenced part of the CDR3 DNA is TGCGCCAGCAGCGGAGGGCCGAACACTGAA. Translated, it gives CASSGGPNTE. The full-length CDR3 reads as CASSGGPNTEAFF. Filled out from reference TRBV5-1 and TRBJ1-1, the complete variable domain reads KAGVTQTPRYLIKTRGQQVTLSCSPISGHRSVSWYQQTPGQGLQFLFEYFSETQRNKGNFPGRFSGRQFSNSRSEMNVSTLELGDSALYLCASSGGPNTEAFFGQGTRLTVV.

This clone was detected a few times. The CDR3 end lies 3 residues beyond the end of the read and is filled in from the germline J gene. The chain uses TRBV7-3 and TRBJ1-6; D not resolved. The germline CDR1 and CDR2 sequences are SGHTA and FQGTGA. V was clipped by 5 bases and J by 9 bases, with 14 bases between them. CDR3 size: 14 residues. The CDR3 loop reads CASSASGVSSPLHF. The sequenced part of the CDR3 DNA is TGTGCCAGCAGCGCCAGCGGAGTTAGTTCACCC.

This clone was seen only a few times. The CDR3 is cut off 3 residues early in the read; its end comes from the germline J gene. The V gene is TRBV18, the J gene TRBJ2-5; 9 bases agree with TRBD1. CDR3 length: 15 residues. Looked up from germline, CDR1 is KGHSH and CDR2 is LQKENI. The J segment lost 1 base and the V segment lost 3 bases, leaving 3 bases of the junction unmatched. The sequenced CDR3 bases are TGTGCCAGCTCACCGGGACAGGGACTCCAAGAGACC. It codes for CASSPGQGLQET. The whole CDR3 is CASSPGQGLQETQYF.

This clone is medium-sized. The read comes to an end 3 residues before the CDR3 does, leaving the germline J gene to fill in the end. The genes are TRBV20-1 and TRBJ2-4, with D possibly being TRBD1 or TRBD2 (5 bases each). The CDR3 sequence is 12 residues long. Germline V lookup: CDR1 DFQATT, CDR2 SNEGSKA (reference sequence). Deletions cut 5 bases from V and 5 bases from J, with 10 bases between. The CDR3 reads CSAQRGENIQYF. Partial CDR3 DNA: TGCAGTGCTCAGAGGGGCGAAAACATT.

This clone was recorded a few times. The DNA ends 3 residues before the CDR3 does, and the rest of the CDR3 is filled in from the germline J gene. The V and J genes are TRBV18 and TRBJ1-2; 7 positions match TRBD1. CDR1 and CDR2 (germline): KGHSH, LQKENI. V lost 5 bases, J lost 2 bases, and 2 bases stayed unmatched. CDR3 length: 13 residues. Partial CDR3 DNA: TGTGCCAGCTCAACGGGACAGAACTATGGC. It codes for CASSTGQNYG. The entire CDR3 is CASSTGQNYGYTF.

Points on this clone: The CDR3 end falls 3 residues outside the read, so it is completed with the germline J gene. The rearrangement uses TRBV19 and TRBJ1-5; 9 nucleotides agree with TRBD1. The CDR3 sequence is 16 residues long. Unmatched junction bases numbered 11, after V lost 5 bases and J lost 6 bases. Looked up from germline, CDR1 is LNHDA and CDR2 is SQIVND (reference sequence). CDR3 bases read: TGTGCCAGTAGTGTGTGGAACAGGGGGCGCGGTCAGCCC. Protein: CASSVWNRGRGQP. Given in full, the CDR3 is CASSVWNRGRGQPQHF. Full variable domain (outside the CDR3, taken from reference TRBV19 and TRBJ1-5): DGGITQSPKYLFRKEGQNVTLSCEQNLNHDAMYWYRQDPGQGLRLIYYSQIVNDFQKGDIAEGYSVSREKKESFPLTVTSAQKNPTAFYLCASSVWNRGRGQPQHFGDGTRLSIL.

This clone has only a few counts. The read finishes 3 residues shy of the CDR3 end, and the germline J gene is used to complete it. The chain uses TRBV19 and TRBJ1-2; 10 bases agree with TRBD1. The CDR3 runs to 15 residues. V trimming: 5 bases; J trimming: 7 bases; junction bases outside the gene matches: 10. Per the germline V gene, CDR1 is LNHDA and CDR2 is SQIVND (reference sequence). CDR3 region: CASSVMDRGFGGYTF. The DNA read from the CDR3 is TGTGCCAGTAGTGTTATGGACAGGGGGTTCGGTGGC.

Concerning this clone itself: The CDR3 end falls 3 residues outside the read, so it is completed with the germline J gene. The chain has TRBV7-9 and TRBJ1-2, with D perhaps matching TRBD1 (5 bases). The germline V gene encodes CDR1 SEHNR and CDR2 FQNEAQ (reference sequence). V was cut by 5 bases and J by 4 bases, with 17 bases left in between. The CDR3 contains 15 residues. CDR3 protein: CASSPGVDRLYGYTF. The CDR3 bases that were read are TGTGCCAGCAGCCCTGGGGTCGACAGACTCTATGGC.

This clone was seen at least ten times. The CDR3 end falls 3 residues outside the read, so it is completed with the germline J gene. The J gene is TRBJ2-4, the V gene TRBV10-3; TRBD1 agrees at 7 bases. This CDR3 is built from 12 residues. Germline V lookup: CDR1 ENHRY, CDR2 SYGVKD. Partial CDR3 DNA: TGTGCCATCAGTGAGTCGGACAGGCCT. This codes for CAISESDRP. The whole CDR3 is CAISESDRPQYF.

This clone was detected only a few times. Read sequence stops 3 residues before the CDR3 end, and the germline J gene provides the missing end. This chain uses TRBV7-9 with TRBJ1-4; possible D gene TRBD1, 5 bases. In germline, CDR1 is SEHNR, CDR2 FQNEAQ (reference sequence). Trimming took 3 bases from V and 0 from J, leaving 8 bases between them. This CDR3 has 15 amino acids. The CDR3 reads CASSLTDATNEKLFF. The sequenced part of the CDR3 DNA is TGTGCCAGCAGCTTGACAGATGCAACTAATGAAAAA.

This clone was observed a few times. Germline is not matched at one junction end, which may reflect a read error. The missing CDR3 end, 3 residues past where the read stops, is filled in from the germline J gene. The rearrangement uses TRBV18 and TRBJ1-4; the match to TRBD1 covers 10 bases. Germline V lookup: CDR1 KGHSH, CDR2 LQKENI. CDR3 length: 17 residues. The CDR3 DNA, read in part, is TGTGCCAGCTCTGCGGGGACAGGGGCCTCAACTAAGGAAAAA. Its protein product is CASSAGTGASTKEK. The entire CDR3 is CASSAGTGASTKEKLFF.

Only a few counts were recorded for this clone. The read gets to within 3 residues of the CDR3 end, and the germline J gene fills in the rest. The V gene is TRBV19, the J gene TRBJ1-1, with TRBD1 as a possible D gene (5 bases). There are 16 residues in the CDR3. Germline loops: CDR1 LNHDA, CDR2 SQIVND (reference sequence). With 1 base removed from V and 6 bases from J, the gap between germline ends came to 18 bases. The CDR3 reads CASSIAPTASGSEAFF. The part of the CDR3 DNA that was read is TGTGCCAGTAGTATAGCTCCGACAGCTAGTGGCTCTGAA.

Concerning this clone: The read terminates 3 residues before the CDR3 end, so the remaining end is supplied by the germline J gene. V gene TRBV7-9 combines with J gene TRBJ2-1; possibly TRBD1 for D (5 bases). The CDR3 length is 12 residues. Trimming removed 3 bases from V and 8 bases from J, with 8 bases in between. Germline V gene lookup returns CDR1 SEHNR and CDR2 FQNEAQ (reference sequence). The part of the CDR3 DNA that was read is TGTGCCAGCAGCTTCCAGGGCCATGAG. Amino acid sequence: CASSFQGHE. From start to end, the CDR3 is CASSFQGHEQFF.

This clone came up a few times. The read is 3 residues too short to cover the CDR3 end, so that end is filled in from the germline J gene. V usage is TRBV19 and J usage is TRBJ1-2; 7 bases agree with TRBD1. Germline assignment: CDR1 LNHDA and CDR2 SQIVND (reference sequence). The trim removed 3 bases at V and 3 bases at J, leaving 7 bases unmatched. The CDR3 consists of 15 residues. CDR3 residues: CASSIWDRPDYGYTF. The part of the CDR3 DNA that was read is TGTGCCAGTAGTATTTGGGACAGACCCGACTATGGC. The full variable domain, completed using reference TRBV19 and TRBJ1-2, is DGGITQSPKYLFRKEGQNVTLSCEQNLNHDAMYWYRQDPGQGLRLIYYSQIVNDFQKGDIAEGYSVSREKKESFPLTVTSAQKNPTAFYLCASSIWDRPDYGYTFGSGTRLTVV.

In regard to this clone: The DNA ends 3 residues before the CDR3 does, and the rest of the CDR3 is filled in from the germline J gene. The chain links TRBV20-1 to TRBJ1-4; D perhaps matches TRBD1 (5 bases). Germline V CDR1 and CDR2: DFQATT, SNEGSKA (reference sequence). The CDR3 is made up of 13 amino acids. V was pared by 6 bases and J by 4 bases, with 12 bases between. The CDR3 loop is CSAFGGLNEKLFF. CDR3 DNA, as far as it was read: TGCAGTGCCTTCGGGGGACTTAATGAAAAA.